This TCR beta chain was found in a study of T cell responses to AZD1222 COVID-19 vaccine. The assay was immunoSEQ multiplex PCR, and TCRdb's table has in-frame clones only and misses some. The repertoire consists of approximately 77,000 clones, with about 90% occurring once and the leading ten covering about 7.1%. General study results and limits: Along spike, vaccine-associated CD4 TCRs were found throughout, with dominance at 160-218 and 743-854. Vaccination with two AZD1222 doses was followed by a rise in Spike-specific TCR breadth and depth. Targets within unmutated variant regions were reportedly found for nearly half of spike-specific TCRs.

About this clone: Its matching antigen is unknown.

Per germline, CDR1 KGHSH and CDR2 LQKENI. Trimming removed 3 bases from V and 2 bases from J, with 10 bases in between. The CDR3 is 14 residues long. The TCR comes from an adult in good health. The sample consisted of peripheral blood, taken on day 0 of MenACWY control vaccination. V is TRBV18 and J is TRBJ1-2; a weak D match, TRBD1 (5 bases). The CDR3 sequence: CASSPQGNNYGYTF. DNA of the CDR3: TGTGCCAGCTCACCCCAGGGCAACAACTATGGCTACACCTTC.